These T cell receptor beta chains were read from a single sample in a study of T cells in Graves' hyperthyroidism and ophthalmopathy. TCRdb independently ran MiXCR on the multiplex PCR reads; one entry per CDR3 protein. The data contain fewer than 750,000 distinct CDR3 sequences, approximately 15% of them singletons. Sequenced sample: blood. The source of these receptors is a woman aged 45-59 years with Graves' ophthalmopathy. Both conserved end residues are part of each CDR3. D genes are given only for firm matches. Where a row states a size, it is once, few, many or the class of an expanded clone; other rows omit it.

d_gene: TRBD2; abundance: many; v_gene: TRBV11-3; j_gene: TRBJ2-1; CDR3aa: CASSLDIGRANNEQFF; CDR3nt: TGTGCCAGCAGCTTAGATATCGGGAGGGCAAACAATGAGCAGTTCTTC
d_gene: NA; abundance: once; v_gene: TRBV4-1; j_gene: TRBJ1-6; CDR3aa: CASSQDPAYNSPLHF; CDR3nt: TGCGCCAGCAGCCAAGATCCGGCCTATAATTCACCCCTCCACTTT
d_gene: NA; abundance: many; v_gene: TRBV12-3/TRBV12-4; j_gene: TRBJ2-5; CDR3aa: CASLNREGTLETQYF; CDR3nt: TGTGCCAGCCTAAACAGGGAAGGCACCTTAGAGACCCAGTACTTC
d_gene: NA; abundance: NA; v_gene: TRBV6-2/TRBV6-3; j_gene: TRBJ2-7; CDR3aa: CASSPGNPPYEQYF; CDR3nt: TGTGCCAGCAGTCCCGGGAACCCCCCCTACGAGCAGTACTTC
d_gene: NA; abundance: NA; v_gene: TRBV19; j_gene: TRBJ2-1; CDR3aa: CASSIVASAHNEQFF; CDR3nt: TGTGCCAGTAGTATAGTGGCTAGCGCCCACAATGAGCAGTTCTTC
d_gene: NA; abundance: NA; v_gene: TRBV12-5; j_gene: TRBJ1-5; CDR3aa: CASVPPGTRNQPQHF; CDR3nt: TGTGCTAGTGTCCCGCCCGGGACGAGGAATCAGCCCCAGCATTTT
d_gene: TRBD1; abundance: few; v_gene: TRBV4-3; j_gene: TRBJ1-4; CDR3aa: CASSQTPGQAQMGKLFF; CDR3nt: TGCGCCAGCAGCCAAACTCCGGGACAGGCTCAGATGGGAAAACTGTTTTTT
d_gene: NA; abundance: many; v_gene: TRBV7-8; j_gene: TRBJ2-1; CDR3aa: CASSALGLGEQFF; CDR3nt: TGTGCCAGCAGCGCCTTAGGATTAGGTGAGCAGTTCTTC
d_gene: TRBD1; abundance: few; v_gene: TRBV4-2; j_gene: TRBJ1-1; CDR3aa: CASSQDPDRAWTEAFF; CDR3nt: TGTGCCAGCAGCCAGGACCCCGACAGGGCGTGGACTGAAGCTTTCTTT
d_gene: NA; abundance: many; v_gene: TRBV28; j_gene: TRBJ1-4; CDR3aa: CASTEGREKLFF; CDR3nt: TGTGCCAGCACTGAGGGCCGTGAAAAACTGTTTTTT
d_gene: NA; abundance: NA; v_gene: TRBV13; j_gene: TRBJ1-2; CDR3aa: CASSLDLGPYGYTF; CDR3nt: TGTGCCAGCAGCTTAGATCTGGGACCCTATGGCTACACCTTC
d_gene: TRBD1; abundance: once; v_gene: TRBV6-1; j_gene: TRBJ2-1; CDR3aa: CASSERIRQGIYNEQFF; CDR3nt: TGTGCCAGCAGTGAAAGGATTCGACAGGGAATTTACAATGAGCAGTTCTTC
d_gene: TRBD1; abundance: NA; v_gene: TRBV5-1; j_gene: TRBJ1-2; CDR3aa: CASSLEAGGGRYYGYTF; CDR3nt: TGCGCCAGCAGCTTGGAAGCAGGGGGTGGTAGGTACTATGGCTACACCTTC
d_gene: NA; abundance: NA; v_gene: TRBV15; j_gene: TRBJ2-7; CDR3aa: CATSSHNAYEQYF; CDR3nt: TGTGCCACCAGCAGCCACAACGCCTACGAGCAGTACTTC
d_gene: TRBD2; abundance: many; v_gene: TRBV7-6; j_gene: TRBJ2-1; CDR3aa: CASSTTRTSMAGFEQFF; CDR3nt: TGTGCCAGCAGCACCACACGGACTAGTATGGCAGGGTTTGAGCAGTTCTTC